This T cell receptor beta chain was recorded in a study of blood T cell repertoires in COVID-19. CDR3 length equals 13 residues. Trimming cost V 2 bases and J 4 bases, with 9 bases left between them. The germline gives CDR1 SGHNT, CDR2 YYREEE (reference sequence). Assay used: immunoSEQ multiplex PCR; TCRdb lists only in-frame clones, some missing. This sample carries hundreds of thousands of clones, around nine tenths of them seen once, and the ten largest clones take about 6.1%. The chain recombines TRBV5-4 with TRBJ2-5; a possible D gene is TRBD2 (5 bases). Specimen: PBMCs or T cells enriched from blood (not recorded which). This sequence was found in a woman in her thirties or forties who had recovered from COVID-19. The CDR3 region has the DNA TGTGCCAGCAGCTTCCGGGAAGGAGAGACCCAGTACTTC. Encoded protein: CASSFREGETQYF.